This T cell receptor (beta chain) was found in a study of T cells in localized non-small cell lung cancer. Study-wide results and limits: Longer survival (overall) was linked to higher T cell density in blood. Peak T cell clonality was found in uninvolved adjacent lung, exceeding tumor.

The table came from immunoSEQ multiplex PCR; TCRdb's copy has only in-frame clones and leaves some out. The table lists 23,000 or so clones, 88% of them singletons, with roughly 29% in the top ten. Concerning this clone itself: Antigen specificity is unknown.

Trimming left V 2 bases short and J 3 bases short, with 18 bases between. Germline V gives CDR1 SGHRS, CDR2 YFSETQ. The CDR3 is 17 residues long. The rearrangement links TRBV5-1 to TRBJ2-1; D not resolved. The source material was peripheral blood mononuclear cells, sampled before any cancer treatment. This receptor was identified in a male donor aged 60 or older with stage II lung adenocarcinoma. CDR3 amino acids: CASSFSGRTISYNEQFF. The CDR3 nucleotides read TGCGCCAGCAGCTTTAGTGGTCGTACTATTAGCTACAATGAGCAGTTCTTC.